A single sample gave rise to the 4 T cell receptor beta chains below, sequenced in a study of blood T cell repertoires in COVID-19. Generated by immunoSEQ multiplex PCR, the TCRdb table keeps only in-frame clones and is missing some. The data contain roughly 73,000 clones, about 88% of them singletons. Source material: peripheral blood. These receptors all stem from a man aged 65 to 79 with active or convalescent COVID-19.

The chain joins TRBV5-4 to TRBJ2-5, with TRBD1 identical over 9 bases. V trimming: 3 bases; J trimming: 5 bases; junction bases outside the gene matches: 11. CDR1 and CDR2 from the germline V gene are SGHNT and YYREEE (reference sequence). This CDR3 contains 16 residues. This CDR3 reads CASSSPNRGLLETQYF. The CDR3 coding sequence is TGTGCCAGCAGCTCGCCAAACAGGGGGCTCCTTGAGACCCAGTACTTC.

Written as DNA, the CDR3 is TGCGCCAGCAGCTCGGGACAGGGCACAGATACGCAGTATTTT. Encoded protein: CASSSGQGTDTQYF. The genes are TRBV5-1 and TRBJ2-3; 8 bases fit TRBD1. Germline V CDR1 and CDR2: SGHRS, YFSETQ. V lost 3 bases and J lost 1; bases outside the gene matches: 1. The CDR3 has 14 residues.

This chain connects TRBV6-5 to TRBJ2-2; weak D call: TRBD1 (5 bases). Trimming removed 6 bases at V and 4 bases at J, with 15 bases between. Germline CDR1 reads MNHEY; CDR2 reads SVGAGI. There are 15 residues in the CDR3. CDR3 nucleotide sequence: TGTGCCAGCAGGGCCGGCCAGGGTGGCACCGGGGAGCTGTTTTTT. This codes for CASRAGQGGTGELFF.

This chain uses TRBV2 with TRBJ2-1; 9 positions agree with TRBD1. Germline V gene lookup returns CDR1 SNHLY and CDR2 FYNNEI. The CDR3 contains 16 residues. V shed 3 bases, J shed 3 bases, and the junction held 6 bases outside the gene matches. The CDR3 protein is CASSDLGTGYYNEQFF. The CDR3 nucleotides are TGTGCCAGCAGTGATTTGGGGACAGGGTACTACAATGAGCAGTTCTTC.